This T cell receptor (beta chain) was recorded in a study of T cell repertoires in cytomegalovirus infection. Study-level information: Indications of both CMV infection and matching HLA type were provided by public TCR beta signatures.

TCRdb re-analysed the reads in MiXCR, keeping a single row per CDR3 protein. The sample lists about 190,000 distinct CDR3 sequences, 28% occurring once. Germline V lookup: CDR1 GTSNPN, CDR2 SVGIG (reference sequence). The CDR3 extends over 11 amino acids. Trimming took off 5 bases at V and 8 bases at J, with 9 bases between the two ends. Findings and caveats of the study: The cumulative frequency of public TCR beta families distinguished individuals who carried CMV together with the relevant HLA. What dominated the ex vivo response were HLA-C-restricted CMV-specific TCR beta clonotypes.

Concerning this clonotype: The antigen remains undetermined.

The sequenced material came from PBMCs. This TCR was recovered from a human donor in good health (CMV status not recorded). Some clones in this sample may be carry-over from other donors' samples. The genes are TRBV30 and TRBJ2-2, with D tentatively TRBD1 (5 bases). The CDR3 DNA sequence: TGTGCCTGGGGTAGACAGGGGGAGCTGTTTTTT. This gives the protein CAWGRQGELFF.